This T cell receptor beta chain was captured in a study of T cells expressing NK-cell markers. CDR3 length: 15 amino acids. Germline lookup yields CDR1 DFQATT and CDR2 SNEGSKA (reference sequence). TCRdb reprocessed the 5' RACE reads; each CDR3 protein has one entry and no DNA is given. In all, the sample yields 350,000 to 400,000 distinct CDR3 sequences. This rearrangement joins TRBV20-1 to TRBJ2-2. This receptor was identified in a woman in her fifties or sixties in good health. The sample taken for sequencing was blood T cells: a sorted CD56 or NKG2C T cell subset, CD4+ or CD8+ T cells, or bulk PBMC T cells (not recorded which). The CDR3 is CSAREGNTNTGELFF.